This T cell receptor (beta chain) comes out of a study of blood T cell repertoires in COVID-19. Looking at the study overall: T cells, B-cell-depleted T cells, or PBMCs supplied cDNA or gDNA.

Profiled with immunoSEQ multiplex PCR; TCRdb holds only in-frame clones, not every one. Of 200,000 or so clones listed, roughly 90% are singletons. Germline values: CDR1 SGHDN, CDR2 FVKESK. V gave up 3 bases and J gave up 2 bases, with 14 bases separating them. The CDR3 spans 15 residues. The sample taken for sequencing was peripheral blood. This TCR came from a woman aged 55-70 years with acute or convalescent COVID-19. The V gene is TRBV14, the J gene TRBJ2-7; the D is unclear. In nucleotides, the CDR3 is TGTGCCAGCAGCCAGAGCCCCATGGTCCCCTACGAGCAGTACTTC. Translated: CASSQSPMVPYEQYF.